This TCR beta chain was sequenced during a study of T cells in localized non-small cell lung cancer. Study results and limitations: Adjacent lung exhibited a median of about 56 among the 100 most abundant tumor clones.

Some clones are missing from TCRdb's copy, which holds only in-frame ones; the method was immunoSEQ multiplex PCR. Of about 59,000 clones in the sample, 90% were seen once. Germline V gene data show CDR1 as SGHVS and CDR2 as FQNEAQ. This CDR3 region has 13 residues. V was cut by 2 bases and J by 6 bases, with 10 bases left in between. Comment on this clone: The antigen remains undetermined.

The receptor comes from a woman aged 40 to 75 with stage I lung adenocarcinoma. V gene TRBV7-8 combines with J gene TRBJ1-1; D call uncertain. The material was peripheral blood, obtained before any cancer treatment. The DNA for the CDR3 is TGTGCCAGCAGCTTAAGGAAGGAGGCTGAAGCTTTCTTT. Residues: CASSLRKEAEAFF.